This T cell receptor beta chain stems from a study of cytomegalovirus exposure and HLA in healthy donors. CDR3 length equals 13 residues. Germline lookup yields CDR1 MNHNS and CDR2 SASEGT. Trimming stripped 4 bases from V and 10 bases from J, with 11 bases between. Primers included in the PCR were 60 Vbeta and 13 Jbeta primers. Generated by immunoSEQ multiplex PCR, the TCRdb table keeps only in-frame clones and is missing some. The sample includes 100,000 to 150,000 clones, roughly 80% of them seen just once. The source of this sequence is a young man in good health and CMV-seronegative. The J gene is TRBJ1-6, the V gene TRBV6-1; D is undetermined. Material: PBMCs. The CDR3 spells CASSGRRESPLHF. In DNA form, the CDR3 reads TGTGCCAGCAGTGGCAGGAGGGAGTCACCCCTCCACTTT.